This TCR beta chain was sequenced in a study of T cells in Graves' hyperthyroidism and ophthalmopathy. The investigators amplified TCR beta CDR3 regions from RNA transcripts. The HTBI primer set served for first-round RT-PCR of the TCR CDR3. TCRdb recomputed calls from the multiplex PCR reads with MiXCR, one row per CDR3 protein. The sample shows approximately 210,000 distinct CDR3 sequences, roughly 15% of them seen only once. Germline V lookup: CDR1 SGHAT, CDR2 FQDESV (reference sequence). The CDR3 spans 13 residues. The V and J ends lost 7 bases and 5 bases respectively, with 14 bases between them. As to this clonotype: A read error may be the cause here, since a much bigger clone is one base away.

The TCR originated in a man aged 50 to 60 with Graves' hyperthyroidism. This chain uses TRBV11-1 with TRBJ2-5; D gene uncertain. The source material was blood. CDR3 sequence (DNA): TGTGCCAGCAACTCGGACCTCCGGGAGACCCAGTACTTC. Its protein product is CASNSDLRETQYF.